The 2 T cell receptor beta chains below all came from one sample that was sequenced in a study of blood T cells in healthy people across ages. Next came a second PCR, run for roughly 6 to 11 cycles, which used a sample-barcoded 5' primer along with a J-beta primer mix. Using its own MiXCR run on the 5' RACE reads, TCRdb lists one record per CDR3 protein. The table includes around 1,700,000 distinct CDR3 sequences, 28% detected once. The sequenced material came from blood. Every receptor here comes from a woman aged 25 to 45 in good health.

This clonotype appeared a few times. CDR3 nucleotides: TGTGCCAGTAGTATCTCGACAGGGGCGGGGTATGGCTACACCTTC. Its protein is CASSISTGAGYGYTF. The J gene is TRBJ1-2, the V gene TRBV19; 8 bases are shared with TRBD1. Trimming cost V 3 bases and J 5 bases; bases outside gene matches: 8. Germline V gives CDR1 LNHDA, CDR2 SQIVND (reference sequence). The CDR3 is 15 residues long.

This clonotype was seen at least ten times. The chain recombines TRBV10-3 with TRBJ2-5; perhaps D is TRBD1 or TRBD2 (5 bases each). The CDR3 runs to 13 residues. The V gene's germline CDR1 is ENHRY and CDR2 SYGVKD. V shed 10 bases and J shed 4 bases, with 16 bases lying between them. CDR3 DNA sequence: TGTGCCACCTCGGTGGGGGAAGGAGAGACCCAGTACTTC. It specifies CATSVGEGETQYF.